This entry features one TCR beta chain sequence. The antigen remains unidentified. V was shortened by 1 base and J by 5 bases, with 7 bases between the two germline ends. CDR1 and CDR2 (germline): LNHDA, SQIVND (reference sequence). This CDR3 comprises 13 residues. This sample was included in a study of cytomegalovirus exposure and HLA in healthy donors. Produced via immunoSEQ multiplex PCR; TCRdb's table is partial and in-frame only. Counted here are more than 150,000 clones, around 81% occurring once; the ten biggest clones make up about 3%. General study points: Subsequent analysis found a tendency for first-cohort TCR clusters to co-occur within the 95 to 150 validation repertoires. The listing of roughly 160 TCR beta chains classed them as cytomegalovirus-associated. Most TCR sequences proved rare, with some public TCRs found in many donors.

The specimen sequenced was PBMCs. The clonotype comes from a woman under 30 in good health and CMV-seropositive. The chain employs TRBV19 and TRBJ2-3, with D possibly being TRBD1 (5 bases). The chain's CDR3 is CASSIGGIDTQYF. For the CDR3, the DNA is TGTGCCAGTAGTATAGGGGGCATAGATACGCAGTATTTT.